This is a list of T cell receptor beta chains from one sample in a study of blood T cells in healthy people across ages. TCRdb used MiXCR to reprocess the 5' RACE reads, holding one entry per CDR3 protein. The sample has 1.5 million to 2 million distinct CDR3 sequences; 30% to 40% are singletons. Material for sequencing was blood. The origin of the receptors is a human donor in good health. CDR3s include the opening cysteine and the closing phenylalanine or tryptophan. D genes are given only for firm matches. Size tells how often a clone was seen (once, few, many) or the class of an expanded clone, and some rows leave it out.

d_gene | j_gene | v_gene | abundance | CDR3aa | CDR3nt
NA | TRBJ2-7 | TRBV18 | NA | CASSQSASAREQYF | TGTGCCAGCTCACAAAGCGCATCGGCAAGGGAGCAGTACTTC
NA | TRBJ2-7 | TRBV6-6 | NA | CASSYPGTPTYEQYF | TGTGCCAGCAGTTACCCCGGGACACCTACCTACGAGCAGTACTTC
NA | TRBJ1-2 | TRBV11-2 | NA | CASSLTGTAYYGYTF | TGTGCCAGCAGCTTGACCGGGACTGCATACTATGGCTACACCTTC
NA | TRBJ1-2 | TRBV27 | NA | CASSCGGAGNGYTF | TGTGCCAGCAGCTGTGGGGGGGCAGGAAATGGCTACACCTTC
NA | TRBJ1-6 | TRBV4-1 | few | CASSQETDSSSPLHF | TGCGCCAGCAGCCAAGAGACAGACTCAAGTTCACCCCTCCACTTT
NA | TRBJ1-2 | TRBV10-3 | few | CAISGVQDGYTF | TGTGCCATCAGCGGGGTACAGGATGGCTACACCTTC
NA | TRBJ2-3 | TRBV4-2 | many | CASSRDSGDRTDTQYF | TGTGCCAGCAGCCGAGACTCTGGGGATCGCACAGATACGCAGTATTTT
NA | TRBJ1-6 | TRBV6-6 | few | CASSYGGTSGSPLHF | TGTGCCAGCAGTTACGGAGGGACTTCAGGATCACCCCTCCACTTT
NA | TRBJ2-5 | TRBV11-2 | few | CAGSSPRRGDKYFQYF | TGTGCCGGCAGCTCACCTCGGAGGGGGGACAAGTACTTCCAGTACTTC
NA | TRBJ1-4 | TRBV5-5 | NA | CASSIAPIGEKLFF | TGTGCCAGCAGCATAGCCCCCATTGGAGAAAAACTGTTTTTT
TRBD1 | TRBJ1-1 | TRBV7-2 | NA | CASSIQTGWHTEAFF | TGTGCCAGCAGCATACAGACAGGGTGGCACACTGAAGCTTTCTTT
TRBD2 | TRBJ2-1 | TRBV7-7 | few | CASSVSSSGLAGRFF | TGTGCCAGCAGCGTTTCCTCTTCGGGACTAGCGGGGAGGTTCTTC
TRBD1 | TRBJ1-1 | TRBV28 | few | CASSGGTVGTEAFF | TGTGCCAGCAGTGGGGGGACAGTGGGCACTGAAGCTTTCTTT
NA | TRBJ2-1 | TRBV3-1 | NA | CANSQDNRPSEQFF | TGTGCCAACAGCCAAGATAATAGGCCCAGTGAGCAGTTCTTC
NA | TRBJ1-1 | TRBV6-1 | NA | CASSRGADFAMNTEAFF | TGTGCCAGCAGTAGGGGGGCGGATTTTGCTATGAACACTGAAGCTTTCTTT
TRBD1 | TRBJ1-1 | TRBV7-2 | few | CASSQDRVSTEAFF | TGTGCCAGCAGCCAGGACAGGGTGAGCACTGAAGCTTTCTTT
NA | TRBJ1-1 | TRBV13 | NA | CASATTRGAEAFF | TGTGCCAGCGCCACAACCCGGGGCGCTGAAGCTTTCTTT
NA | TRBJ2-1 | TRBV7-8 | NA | CASSLGYGGNEQFF | TGTGCCAGCAGCTTAGGTTACGGGGGAAATGAGCAGTTCTTC
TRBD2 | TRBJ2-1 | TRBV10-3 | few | CAIMGPGLAGGLYNEQFF | TGTGCCATCATGGGACCGGGACTAGCGGGGGGGCTCTACAATGAGCAGTTCTTC
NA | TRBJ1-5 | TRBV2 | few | CASSAHSWDQPQHF | TGTGCCAGCAGTGCCCACAGCTGGGATCAGCCCCAGCATTTT
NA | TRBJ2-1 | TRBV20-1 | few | CSARDLYSGEQFF | TGCAGTGCTAGAGATCTTTATTCGGGGGAGCAGTTCTTC
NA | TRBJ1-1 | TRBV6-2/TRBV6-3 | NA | CASSPHGGSTEAFF | TGTGCCAGCAGTCCACATGGGGGGTCCACTGAAGCTTTCTTT
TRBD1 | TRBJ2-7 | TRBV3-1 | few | CASSAPGQGAIEQYF | TGTGCCAGCAGCGCACCGGGACAGGGGGCGATCGAGCAGTACTTC